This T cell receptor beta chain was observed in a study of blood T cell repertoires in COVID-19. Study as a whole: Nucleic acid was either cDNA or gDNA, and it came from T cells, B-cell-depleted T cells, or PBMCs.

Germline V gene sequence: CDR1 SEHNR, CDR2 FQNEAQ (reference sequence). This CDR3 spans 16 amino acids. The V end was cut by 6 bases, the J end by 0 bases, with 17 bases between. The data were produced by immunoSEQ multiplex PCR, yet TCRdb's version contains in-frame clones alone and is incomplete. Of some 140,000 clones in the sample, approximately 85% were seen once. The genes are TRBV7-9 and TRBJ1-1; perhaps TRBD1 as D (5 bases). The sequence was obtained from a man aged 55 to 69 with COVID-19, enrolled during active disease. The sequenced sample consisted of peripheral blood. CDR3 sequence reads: CASRSIRGVMNTEAFF. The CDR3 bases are TGTGCCAGCAGGTCCATCCGGGGGGTGATGAACACTGAAGCTTTCTTT.